What follows describes a single T cell receptor (beta chain). With 4 bases clipped from V and 4 bases from J, the junction kept 3 bases outside the gene matches. The CDR3 runs to 13 residues. Per the germline V gene, CDR1 is GTSNPN and CDR2 is SVGIG (reference sequence). Sequencing used immunoSEQ multiplex PCR; TCRdb keeps in-frame clones, though not all of them. The sample shows 110,000 to 150,000 clones, 92% of them seen only once. The data were obtained in a study of T cell responses to AZD1222 COVID-19 vaccine. The sequences come from peripheral blood, collected on day 0 of AZD1222 vaccination. The chain combines TRBV30 with TRBJ2-7, with 11 nucleotides matching TRBD2. This sequence was found in an adult in good health. Here the CDR3 reads CAWNSGRGYEQYF. The CDR3 coding sequence is TGTGCCTGGAATAGCGGGAGGGGTTACGAGCAGTACTTC. Based on the CDR3 plus reference TRBV30 and TRBJ2-7, the full variable domain is SQTIHQWPATLVQPVGSPLSLECTVEGTSNPNLYWYRQAAGRGLQLLFYSVGIGQISSEVPQNLSASRPQDRQFILSSKKLLLSDSGFYLCAWNSGRGYEQYFGPGTRLTVT.